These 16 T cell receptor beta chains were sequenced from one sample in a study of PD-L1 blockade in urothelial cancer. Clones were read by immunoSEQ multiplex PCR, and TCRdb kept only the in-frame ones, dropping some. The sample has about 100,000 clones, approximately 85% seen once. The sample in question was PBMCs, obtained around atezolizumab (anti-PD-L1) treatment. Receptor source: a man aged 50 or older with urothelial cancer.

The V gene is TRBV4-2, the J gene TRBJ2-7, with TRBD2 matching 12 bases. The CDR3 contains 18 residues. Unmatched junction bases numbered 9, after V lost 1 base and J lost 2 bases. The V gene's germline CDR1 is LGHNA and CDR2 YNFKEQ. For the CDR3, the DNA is TGTGCCAGCAGCCAAGCGTCGGGAACTAGCGGGAGGACCTACGAGCAGTACTTC. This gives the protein CASSQASGTSGRTYEQYF.

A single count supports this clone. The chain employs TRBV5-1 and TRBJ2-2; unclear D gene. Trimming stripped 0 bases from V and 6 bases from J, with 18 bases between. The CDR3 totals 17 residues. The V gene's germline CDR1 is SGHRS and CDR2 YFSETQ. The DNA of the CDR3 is TGCGCCAGCAGCTTGGCCGGCGGAACAATGGTGCCCGGGGAGCTGTTTTTT. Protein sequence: CASSLAGGTMVPGELFF.

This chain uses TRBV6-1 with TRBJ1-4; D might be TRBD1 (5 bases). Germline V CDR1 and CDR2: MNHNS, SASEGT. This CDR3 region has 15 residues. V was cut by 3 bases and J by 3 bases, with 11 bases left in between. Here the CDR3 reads CASSEGGGSNEKLFF. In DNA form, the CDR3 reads TGTGCCAGCAGTGAGGGCGGGGGGTCTAATGAAAAACTGTTTTTT.

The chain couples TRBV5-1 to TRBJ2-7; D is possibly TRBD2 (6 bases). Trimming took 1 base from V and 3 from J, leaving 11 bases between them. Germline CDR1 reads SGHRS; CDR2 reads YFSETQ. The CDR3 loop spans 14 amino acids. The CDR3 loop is CASSLYGRSYEQYF. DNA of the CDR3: TGCGCCAGCAGCTTGTACGGGAGAAGCTACGAGCAGTACTTC.

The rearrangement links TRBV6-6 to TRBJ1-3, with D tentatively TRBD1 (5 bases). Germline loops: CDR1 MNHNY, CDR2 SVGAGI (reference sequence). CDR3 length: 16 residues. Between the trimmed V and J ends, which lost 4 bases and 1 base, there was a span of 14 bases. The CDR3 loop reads CASSWDAGGSGNTIYF. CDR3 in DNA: TGTGCCAGCAGTTGGGACGCCGGGGGGTCTGGAAACACCATATATTTT.

CDR3 DNA sequence: TGTGCCAGTAGCCTAGCGGGGGGGAGGGATACGCAGTATTTT. It yields the protein CASSLAGGRDTQYF. The chain uses TRBV19 and TRBJ2-3, with 12 positions matching TRBD2. Germline V CDR1 and CDR2: LNHDA, SQIVND (reference sequence). This CDR3 comprises 14 residues. Trimming removed 6 bases from V and 6 bases from J; junction bases left unmatched: 4.

CDR3 bases: TGTGCCAGCAGCGCACAGGGGGCTGAAAAACTGTTTTTT. It is translated as CASSAQGAEKLFF. The chain couples TRBV11-2 to TRBJ1-4; 9 bases are shared with TRBD1. Germline loops: CDR1 SGHAT, CDR2 FQNNGV. The CDR3 runs 13 residues. Losses at the gene ends were 5 bases for V and 7 bases for J; bases not matched to a gene: 2. Complete variable domain (other parts from reference TRBV11-2 and TRBJ1-4): EAGVAQSPRYKIIEKRQSVAFWCNPISGHATLYWYQQILGQGPKLLIQFQNNGVVDDSQLPKDRFSAERLKGVDSTLKIQPAKLEDSAVYLCASSAQGAEKLFFGSGTQLSVL.

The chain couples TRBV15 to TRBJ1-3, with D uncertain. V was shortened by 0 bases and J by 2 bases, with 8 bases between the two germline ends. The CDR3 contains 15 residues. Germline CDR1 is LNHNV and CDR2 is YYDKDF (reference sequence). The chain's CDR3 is CATSRDTTPGNTIYF. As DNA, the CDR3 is TGTGCCACCAGCAGAGATACCACTCCTGGAAACACCATATATTTT.

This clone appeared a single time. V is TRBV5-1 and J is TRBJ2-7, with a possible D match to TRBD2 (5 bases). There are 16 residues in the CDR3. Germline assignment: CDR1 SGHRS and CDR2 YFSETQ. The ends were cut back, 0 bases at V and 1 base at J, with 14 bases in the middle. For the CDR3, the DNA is TGCGCCAGCAGCTTGGCGGAGAGACTAAGTTCCTACGAGCAGTACTTC. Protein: CASSLAERLSSYEQYF.

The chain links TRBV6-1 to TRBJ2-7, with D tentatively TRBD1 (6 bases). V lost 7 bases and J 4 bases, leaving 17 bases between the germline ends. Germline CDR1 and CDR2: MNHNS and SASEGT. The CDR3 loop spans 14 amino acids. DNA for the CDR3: TGTGCCAGCATTAAAGGGGGACGAGAGTACGAGCAGTACTTC. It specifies CASIKGGREYEQYF.

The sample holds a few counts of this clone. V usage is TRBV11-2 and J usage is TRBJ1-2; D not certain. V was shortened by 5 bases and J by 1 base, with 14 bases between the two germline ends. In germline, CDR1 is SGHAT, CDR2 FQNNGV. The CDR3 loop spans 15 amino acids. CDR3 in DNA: TGTGCCAGCAGCCGAAGCGAGGGCTTTAACTATGGCTACACCTTC. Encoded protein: CASSRSEGFNYGYTF.

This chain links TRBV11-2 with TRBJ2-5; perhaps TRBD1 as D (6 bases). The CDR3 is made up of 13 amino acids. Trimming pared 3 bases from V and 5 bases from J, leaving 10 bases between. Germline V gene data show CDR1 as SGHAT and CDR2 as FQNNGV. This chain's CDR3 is CASSFNRDETQYF. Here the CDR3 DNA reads TGTGCCAGCAGCTTCAACAGGGATGAGACCCAGTACTTC.

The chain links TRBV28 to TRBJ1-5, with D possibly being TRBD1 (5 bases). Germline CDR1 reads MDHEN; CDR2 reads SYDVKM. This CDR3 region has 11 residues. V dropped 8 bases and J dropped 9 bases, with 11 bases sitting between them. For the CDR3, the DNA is TGTGCCAGCGCAGGGTCGAGGCCCCAGCATTTT. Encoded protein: CASAGSRPQHF.

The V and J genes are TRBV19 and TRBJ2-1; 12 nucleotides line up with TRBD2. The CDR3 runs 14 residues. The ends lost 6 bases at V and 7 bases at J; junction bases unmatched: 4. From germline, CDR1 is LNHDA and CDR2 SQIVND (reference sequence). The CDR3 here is CASRTSGSSNEQFF. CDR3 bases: TGTGCCAGTAGGACTAGCGGGAGCAGTAATGAGCAGTTCTTC. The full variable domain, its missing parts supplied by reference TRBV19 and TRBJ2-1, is DGGITQSPKYLFRKEGQNVTLSCEQNLNHDAMYWYRQDPGQGLRLIYYSQIVNDFQKGDIAEGYSVSREKKESFPLTVTSAQKNPTAFYLCASRTSGSSNEQFFGPGTRLTVL.

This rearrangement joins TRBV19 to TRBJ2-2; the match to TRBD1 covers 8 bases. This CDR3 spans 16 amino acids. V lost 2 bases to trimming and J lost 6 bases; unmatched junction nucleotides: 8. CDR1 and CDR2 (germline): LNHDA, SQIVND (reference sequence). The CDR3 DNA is TGTGCCAGTAGTATAAGGGGGCAGGGGGCATCCGGGGAGCTGTTTTTT. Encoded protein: CASSIRGQGASGELFF.

CDR3 residues: CASSSNLAGVYNEQFF. The CDR3 coding sequence is TGTGCCAGCAGCTCGAACTTGGCGGGAGTGTACAATGAGCAGTTCTTC. The chain is built from TRBV7-6 and TRBJ2-1, with 7 bases matching TRBD2. Germline V gene sequence: CDR1 SGHVS, CDR2 FNYEAQ. Trimming at V came to 4 bases and at J to 4 bases, leaving 10 bases not matched to a gene. The CDR3 length is 16 residues.